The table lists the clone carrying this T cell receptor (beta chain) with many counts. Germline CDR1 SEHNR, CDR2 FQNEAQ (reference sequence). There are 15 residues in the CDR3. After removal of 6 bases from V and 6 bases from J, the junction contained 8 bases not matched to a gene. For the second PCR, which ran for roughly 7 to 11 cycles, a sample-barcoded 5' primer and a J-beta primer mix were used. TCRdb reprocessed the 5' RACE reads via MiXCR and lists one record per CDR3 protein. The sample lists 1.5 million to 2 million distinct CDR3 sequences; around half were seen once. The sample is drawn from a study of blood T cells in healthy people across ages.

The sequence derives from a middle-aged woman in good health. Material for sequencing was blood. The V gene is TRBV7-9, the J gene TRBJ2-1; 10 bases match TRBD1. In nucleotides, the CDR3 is TGTGCCAGCAGTCCCGGGACAGGGGTTAGCAATGAGCAGTTCTTC. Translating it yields CASSPGTGVSNEQFF.